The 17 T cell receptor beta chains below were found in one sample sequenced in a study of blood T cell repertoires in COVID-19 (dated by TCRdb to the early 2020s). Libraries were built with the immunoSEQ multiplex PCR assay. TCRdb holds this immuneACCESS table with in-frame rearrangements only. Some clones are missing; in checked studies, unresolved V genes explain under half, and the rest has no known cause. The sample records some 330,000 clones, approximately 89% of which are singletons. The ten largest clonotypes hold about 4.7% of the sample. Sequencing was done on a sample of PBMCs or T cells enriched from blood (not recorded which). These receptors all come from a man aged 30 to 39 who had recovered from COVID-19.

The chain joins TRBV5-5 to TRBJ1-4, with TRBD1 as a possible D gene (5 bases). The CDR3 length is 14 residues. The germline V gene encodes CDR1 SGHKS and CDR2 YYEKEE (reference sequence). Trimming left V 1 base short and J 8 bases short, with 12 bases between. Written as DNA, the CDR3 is TGTGCCAGCAGCTTGAAACAGGACAACGAAAAACTGTTTTTT. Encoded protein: CASSLKQDNEKLFF.

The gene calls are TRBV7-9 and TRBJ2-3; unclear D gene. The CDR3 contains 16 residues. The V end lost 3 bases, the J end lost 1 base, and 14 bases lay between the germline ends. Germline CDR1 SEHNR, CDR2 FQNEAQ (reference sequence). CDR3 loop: CASSFSQSHGTDTQYF. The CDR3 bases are TGTGCCAGCAGCTTTTCGCAGTCCCACGGCACAGATACGCAGTATTTT.

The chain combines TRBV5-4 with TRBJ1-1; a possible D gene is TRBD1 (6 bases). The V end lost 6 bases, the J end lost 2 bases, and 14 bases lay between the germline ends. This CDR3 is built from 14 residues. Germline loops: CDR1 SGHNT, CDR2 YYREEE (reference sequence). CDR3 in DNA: TGTGCCAGCACCTCTGGGGGGGCCAACACTGAAGCTTTCTTT. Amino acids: CASTSGGANTEAFF.

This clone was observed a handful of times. The CDR3: CASSPQGTASNYGYTF. CDR3 DNA sequence: TGTGCCAGCTCACCACAGGGGACAGCTTCTAACTATGGCTACACCTTC. The V and J genes are TRBV18 and TRBJ1-2; 7 positions match TRBD1. J was trimmed by 0 bases and V by 1 base; bases with no gene match: 5. The germline V gene encodes CDR1 KGHSH and CDR2 LQKENI. The CDR3 has 16 residues.

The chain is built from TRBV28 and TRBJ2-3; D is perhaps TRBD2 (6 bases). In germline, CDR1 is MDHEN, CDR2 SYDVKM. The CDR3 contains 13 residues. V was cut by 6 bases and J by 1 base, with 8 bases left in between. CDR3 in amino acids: CASRGGGTDTQYF. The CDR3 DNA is TGTGCCAGCAGGGGGGGTGGCACAGATACGCAGTATTTT.

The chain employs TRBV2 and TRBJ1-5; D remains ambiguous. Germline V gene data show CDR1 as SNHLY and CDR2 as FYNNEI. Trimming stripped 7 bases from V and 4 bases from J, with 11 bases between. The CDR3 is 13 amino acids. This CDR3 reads CASTLEGNQPQHF. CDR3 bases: TGTGCCAGCACCCTCGAGGGAAATCAGCCCCAGCATTTT.

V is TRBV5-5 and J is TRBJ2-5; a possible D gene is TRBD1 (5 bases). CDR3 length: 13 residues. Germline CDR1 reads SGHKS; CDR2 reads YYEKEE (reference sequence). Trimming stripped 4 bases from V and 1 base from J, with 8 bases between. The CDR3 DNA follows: TGTGCCAGCAGCACAGGATCCCAAGAGACCCAGTACTTC. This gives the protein CASSTGSQETQYF.

The CDR3 bases are TGCGCCAGCAGCTCCGGAGGGCATATCTCTGGAAACACCATATATTTT. This sequence encodes CASSSGGHISGNTIYF. The genes are TRBV5-1 and TRBJ1-3; D is unclear. The CDR3 spans 16 residues. The V gene's germline CDR1 is SGHRS and CDR2 YFSETQ. V dropped 3 bases and J dropped 0 bases, with 13 bases sitting between them.

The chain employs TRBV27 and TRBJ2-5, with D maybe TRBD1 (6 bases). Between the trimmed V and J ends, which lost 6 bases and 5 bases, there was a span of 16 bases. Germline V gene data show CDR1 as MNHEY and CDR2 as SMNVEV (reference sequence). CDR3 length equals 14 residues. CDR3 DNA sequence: TGTGCCAGCAGCCCCTGGGGGCCGGGGGAGACCCAGTACTTC. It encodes CASSPWGPGETQYF.

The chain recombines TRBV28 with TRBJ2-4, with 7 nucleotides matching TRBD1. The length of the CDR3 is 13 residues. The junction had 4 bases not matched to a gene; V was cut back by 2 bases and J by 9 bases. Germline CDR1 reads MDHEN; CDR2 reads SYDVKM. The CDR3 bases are TGTGCCAGCAGTTTAAAGGGGGCCGGCATTCAGTACTTC. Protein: CASSLKGAGIQYF.

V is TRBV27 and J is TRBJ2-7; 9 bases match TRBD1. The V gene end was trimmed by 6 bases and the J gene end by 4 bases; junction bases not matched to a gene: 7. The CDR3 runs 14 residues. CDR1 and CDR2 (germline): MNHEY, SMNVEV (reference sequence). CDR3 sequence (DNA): TGTGCCAGCAGGAACCGGGACAGGGAGTACGAGCAGTACTTC. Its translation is CASRNRDREYEQYF.

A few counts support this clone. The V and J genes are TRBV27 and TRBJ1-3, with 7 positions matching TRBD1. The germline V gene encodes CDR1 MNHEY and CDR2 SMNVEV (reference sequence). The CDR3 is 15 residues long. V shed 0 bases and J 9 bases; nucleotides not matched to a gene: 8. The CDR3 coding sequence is TGTGCCAGCAGTTTATCAGGGACAGAGTGGAGCACCATATATTTT. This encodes CASSLSGTEWSTIYF.

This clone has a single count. CDR3: CASSSTAGAGGGYGYTF. CDR3 nucleotides: TGTGCCAGCAGCTCCACCGCCGGGGCAGGGGGTGGGTATGGCTACACCTTC. The chain uses TRBV9 and TRBJ1-2; 7 nucleotides align to TRBD1. The J segment lost 5 bases and the V segment lost 4 bases, leaving 17 bases of the junction unmatched. This CDR3 spans 17 amino acids. Germline V CDR1 and CDR2: SGDLS, YYNGEE.

CDR3 in amino acids: CASSPQRSTNEKLFF. The CDR3 nucleotides read TGTGCCAGCAGCCCGCAGCGTTCAACTAATGAAAAACTGTTTTTT. The chain combines TRBV7-9 with TRBJ1-4; D is uncertain. The V and J ends lost 5 bases and 0 bases respectively, with 10 bases between them. This CDR3 spans 15 amino acids. Germline-derived CDR1 and CDR2 are SEHNR and FQNEAQ (reference sequence).

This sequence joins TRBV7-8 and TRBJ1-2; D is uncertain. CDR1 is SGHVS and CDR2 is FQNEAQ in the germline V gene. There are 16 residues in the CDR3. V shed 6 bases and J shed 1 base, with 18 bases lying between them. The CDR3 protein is CASSLIGSPINYGYTF. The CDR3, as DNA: TGTGCCAGCAGTTTAATCGGGAGCCCGATTAACTATGGCTACACCTTC.

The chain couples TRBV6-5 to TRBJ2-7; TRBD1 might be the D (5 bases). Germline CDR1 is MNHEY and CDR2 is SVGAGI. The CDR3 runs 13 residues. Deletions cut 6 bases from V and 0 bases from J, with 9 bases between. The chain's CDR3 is CASSYRSSYEQYF. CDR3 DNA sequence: TGTGCCAGCAGCTACAGGAGCTCCTACGAGCAGTACTTC.

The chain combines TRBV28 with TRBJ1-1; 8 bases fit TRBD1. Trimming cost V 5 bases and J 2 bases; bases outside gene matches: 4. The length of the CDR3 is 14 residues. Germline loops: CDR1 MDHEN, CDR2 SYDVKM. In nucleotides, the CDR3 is TGTGCCAGCAGTGTACAGGGGGGCAACACTGAAGCTTTCTTT. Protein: CASSVQGGNTEAFF.